The sequence of this T cell receptor (beta chain) was determined in a study of beta chain features in type 1 diabetes. Study conclusions and caveats: Shortening that was moderate but significant affected the TCRB CDR3s of Type 1 diabetes patients in all four CD4+ subsets.

Losses at the gene ends were 8 bases for V and 4 bases for J; bases not matched to a gene: 10. This CDR3 has 15 residues. Germline V gene sequence: CDR1 LNHNV, CDR2 YYDKDF (reference sequence). About this clone: Its antigen remains unidentified.

The investigators reverse transcribed all of the isolated RNA, so they sequenced expressed TCRB transcripts. Generated by immunoSEQ multiplex PCR, the TCRdb table keeps only in-frame clones and is missing some. The sample carries 600,000 to 700,000 clones, approximately 13% recorded once. This sequence originates from a man under 40 with type 1 diabetes. Sequences were obtained from naive CD4+ T cells from blood. This chain connects TRBV15 to TRBJ2-7, with 11 bases aligning to TRBD1. The CDR3 DNA reads as TGTGCCACCCGCAATTGGGGACAGGGGGATTACGAGCAGTACTTC. Its protein is CATRNWGQGDYEQYF.